These 6 T cell receptor beta chains were all obtained from the same sample, sequenced in a study of shared clonotypes between healthy human individuals (dated by TCRdb to about 2020). Library creation used the immunoSEQ multiplex PCR assay. Here the immuneACCESS table is served through TCRdb, limited to in-frame sequences with V and J called. Missing clones are a known gap in these copies; in checked studies unresolved V genes cover under half, and the rest lacks a known reason. The sample table holds some 1 million clones, of which around 75% were seen once. The ten biggest clones cover nearly 1.5% of the sample. The sequenced material came from memory CD4+ T cells sorted from blood. What this sample's cell subset or site label stands for: CD45RA-negative fraction. These receptors all come from a man between 18 and 35 years old in good health.

The V gene is TRBV11-1, the J gene TRBJ1-1, with 8 bases lining up with TRBD1. V lost 5 bases to trimming and J lost 6 bases; unmatched junction nucleotides: 5. The CDR3 length is 13 residues. Germline V gives CDR1 SGHAT, CDR2 FQDESV (reference sequence). The DNA for the CDR3 is TGTGCCAGCAGCCAATCGACAGGGGCTGAAGCTTTCTTT. Translation: CASSQSTGAEAFF.

This clone came up a few times. This chain joins TRBV5-6 and TRBJ1-6; D remains unclear. Looked up from germline, CDR1 is SGHDT and CDR2 is YYEEEE. The CDR3 consists of 14 residues. With 4 bases removed from V and 7 bases from J, the gap between germline ends came to 12 bases. The CDR3: CASSLIYGNSPLHF. CDR3 DNA sequence: TGTGCCAGCAGCCTGATTTACGGGAATTCACCCCTCCACTTT.

This clone has a handful of counts. V gene TRBV4-2 combines with J gene TRBJ2-2, with no clear D. Germline CDR1 reads LGHNA; CDR2 reads YNFKEQ. There are 14 residues in the CDR3. Trimming shortened V by 1 base and J by 6 bases, and 9 bases separated the two germline ends. CDR3 coding DNA: TGTGCCAGCAGCCAAGGCTTTTATCCCGGGGAGCTGTTTTTT. This translates into CASSQGFYPGELFF.

This clone occurred many times. The chain combines TRBV5-5 with TRBJ2-3; 9 bases match TRBD1. Germline V gene lookup returns CDR1 SGHKS and CDR2 YYEKEE (reference sequence). The J segment lost 4 bases and the V segment lost 1 base, leaving 4 bases of the junction unmatched. The CDR3 covers 15 residues. The chain's CDR3 is CASSLSGQGSDTQYF. CDR3 coding DNA: TGTGCCAGCAGCTTGTCGGGACAGGGATCAGATACGCAGTATTTT.

V is TRBV11-2 and J is TRBJ1-1; 9 nucleotides align to TRBD1. CDR1 is SGHAT and CDR2 is FQNNGV in the germline V gene. The J segment lost 4 bases and the V segment lost 5 bases, leaving 11 bases of the junction unmatched. This CDR3 is built from 16 residues. CDR3 sequence: CASSLMGQGGATEAFF. For the CDR3, the DNA is TGTGCCAGCAGCCTAATGGGACAGGGTGGTGCCACTGAAGCTTTCTTT.

The rearrangement joins TRBV2 to TRBJ2-3; D gene ambiguous. The CDR3 is 15 amino acids. Trimming removed 6 bases from V and 3 bases from J, with 16 bases in between. Looked up from germline, CDR1 is SNHLY and CDR2 is FYNNEI. In DNA, the CDR3 is TGTGCCAGCAGGCCTACTTACGTTGGGACAGATACGCAGTATTTT. It translates to CASRPTYVGTDTQYF.